These T cell receptor beta chains were read from a single sample in a study of graft-versus-host responses after intestinal transplantation. Some clones are missing from TCRdb's copy, which holds only in-frame ones; the method was immunoSEQ multiplex PCR. Of around 120,000 clones in the sample, 90% were seen once. Which antigens these TCRs recognize remains unknown. The source material was unstimulated CD4+ T cells sorted from spleen or lymph node cells, sampled before intestinal transplant. The source is a human donor who received an intestinal transplant. Both conserved end residues are part of each CDR3. Each record gives: CDR3 protein, CDR3 DNA, clone size, D gene, V gene, J gene, CDR3 length. A D gene is named only where the DNA matches it firmly. Clone size appears in some rows only: once, few, many, or a class for an expanded clone.

cdr3_aa: CASSYGLAYEQYF
cdr3_nt: TGTGCCAGCAGCTACGGACTAGCCTACGAGCAGTACTTC
clone_size: -
d_call: TRBD2
v_call: TRBV6-5
j_call: TRBJ2-7
cdr3_length: 13

cdr3_aa: CASRRDRPTYEQYF
cdr3_nt: TGTGCCAGCAGGCGGGACAGGCCAACCTACGAGCAGTACTTC
clone_size: -
d_call: TRBD1
v_call: TRBV6-8
j_call: TRBJ2-7
cdr3_length: 14

cdr3_aa: CASSYSGAETQYF
cdr3_nt: TGTGCCAGCAGTTACTCGGGGGCGGAGACCCAGTACTTC
clone_size: once
d_call: -
v_call: TRBV6-6
j_call: TRBJ2-5
cdr3_length: 13

cdr3_aa: CASSEDPTDTQYF
cdr3_nt: TGTGCCAGCAGCGAGGATCCCACAGATACGCAGTATTTT
clone_size: -
d_call: -
v_call: TRBV7-2
j_call: TRBJ2-3
cdr3_length: 13

cdr3_aa: CATSQGLAGGRDTQYF
cdr3_nt: TGTGCCACCTCACAGGGACTAGCGGGGGGGCGGGATACGCAGTATTTT
clone_size: -
d_call: TRBD2
v_call: TRBV10-3
j_call: TRBJ2-3
cdr3_length: 16

cdr3_aa: CASSLSSLTEAFF
cdr3_nt: TGTGCCAGCAGCTTATCCTCCCTCACTGAAGCTTTCTTT
clone_size: -
d_call: -
v_call: TRBV7-9
j_call: TRBJ1-1
cdr3_length: 13

cdr3_aa: CASSLAATVDTQYF
cdr3_nt: TGTGCCAGCAGTTTGGCCGCGACAGTTGATACGCAGTATTTT
clone_size: -
d_call: -
v_call: TRBV28
j_call: TRBJ2-3
cdr3_length: 14

cdr3_aa: CASRPSSYNSPLHF
cdr3_nt: TGTGCCAGCAGGCCGAGCTCCTATAATTCACCCCTCCACTTT
clone_size: -
d_call: -
v_call: TRBV2
j_call: TRBJ1-6
cdr3_length: 14

cdr3_aa: CAWNTGPPGEQYF
cdr3_nt: TGTGCCTGGAATACAGGGCCCCCAGGCGAGCAGTACTTC
clone_size: -
d_call: -
v_call: TRBV30
j_call: TRBJ2-7
cdr3_length: 13

cdr3_aa: CASSQLAGGPVKNIQYF
cdr3_nt: TGCGCCAGCAGCCAGCTAGCGGGGGGGCCAGTCAAAAACATTCAGTACTTC
clone_size: few
d_call: TRBD2
v_call: TRBV4-3
j_call: TRBJ2-4
cdr3_length: 17

cdr3_aa: CASSSPGQTPSYEQYF
cdr3_nt: TGTGCCAGCAGTAGTCCGGGACAAACTCCCTCCTACGAGCAGTACTTC
clone_size: -
d_call: -
v_call: TRBV28
j_call: TRBJ2-7
cdr3_length: 16

cdr3_aa: CASSHIEGPGQGHEQYF
cdr3_nt: TGCGCCAGCAGCCACATTGAGGGACCGGGACAGGGACACGAGCAGTACTTC
clone_size: -
d_call: TRBD1
v_call: TRBV4-3
j_call: TRBJ2-7
cdr3_length: 17

cdr3_aa: CAWSRDRGGQETQYF
cdr3_nt: TGTGCCTGGAGTCGTGACAGGGGAGGGCAAGAGACCCAGTACTTC
clone_size: -
d_call: -
v_call: TRBV30
j_call: TRBJ2-5
cdr3_length: 15

cdr3_aa: CASSLTGANEKLFF
cdr3_nt: TGCGCCAGCAGCTTGACAGGGGCAAATGAAAAACTGTTTTTT
clone_size: -
d_call: TRBD1
v_call: TRBV5-1
j_call: TRBJ1-4
cdr3_length: 14

cdr3_aa: CASSLDSGGQETQYF
cdr3_nt: TGTGCCAGCAGCTTAGATAGCGGGGGCCAAGAGACCCAGTACTTC
clone_size: -
d_call: TRBD2
v_call: TRBV7-2
j_call: TRBJ2-5
cdr3_length: 15

cdr3_aa: CASRIAGRSTDTQYF
cdr3_nt: TGTGCCAGCAGGATAGCGGGCAGGAGCACAGATACGCAGTATTTT
clone_size: -
d_call: TRBD2
v_call: TRBV6-6
j_call: TRBJ2-3
cdr3_length: 15

cdr3_aa: CASSQPTSGTYNEQFF
cdr3_nt: TGTGCCAGCAGCCAACCGACTAGCGGGACCTACAATGAGCAGTTCTTC
clone_size: -
d_call: TRBD2
v_call: TRBV14
j_call: TRBJ2-1
cdr3_length: 16

cdr3_aa: CASSLEREANEQFF
cdr3_nt: TGTGCCAGCAGTCTCGAGCGGGAGGCTAATGAGCAGTTCTTC
clone_size: -
d_call: TRBD2
v_call: TRBV7-8
j_call: TRBJ2-1
cdr3_length: 14

cdr3_aa: CAWSGTSGPYNEQFF
cdr3_nt: TGTGCCTGGAGTGGGACTAGCGGGCCCTACAATGAGCAGTTCTTC
clone_size: -
d_call: TRBD2
v_call: TRBV30
j_call: TRBJ2-1
cdr3_length: 15

cdr3_aa: CASSIGGTGYYGYTF
cdr3_nt: TGTGCCAGCAGTATAGGGGGGACAGGGTACTATGGCTACACCTTC
clone_size: few
d_call: TRBD1
v_call: TRBV6-5
j_call: TRBJ1-2
cdr3_length: 15

cdr3_aa: CASSEARLFF
cdr3_nt: TGTGCCAGCAGTGAAGCGAGACTGTTTTTT
clone_size: -
d_call: -
v_call: TRBV6-1
j_call: TRBJ1-4
cdr3_length: 10

cdr3_aa: CASSYGAKETQYF
cdr3_nt: TGTGCCAGCAGTTATGGGGCTAAAGAGACCCAGTACTTC
clone_size: -
d_call: -
v_call: TRBV6-5
j_call: TRBJ2-5
cdr3_length: 13

cdr3_aa: CASAPAQGDIEAFF
cdr3_nt: TGTGCTAGTGCCCCCGCCCAGGGGGATATTGAAGCTTTCTTT
clone_size: -
d_call: TRBD1
v_call: TRBV12-5
j_call: TRBJ1-1
cdr3_length: 14

cdr3_aa: CASSPFSGGASTSTDTQYF
cdr3_nt: TGCGCCAGCAGCCCATTTAGCGGGGGGGCCTCGACTAGCACAGATACGCAGTATTTT
clone_size: -
d_call: TRBD2
v_call: TRBV4-1
j_call: TRBJ2-3
cdr3_length: 19

cdr3_aa: CASRLGLFNQPQHF
cdr3_nt: TGTGCCAGCAGGCTAGGTTTGTTCAATCAGCCCCAGCATTTT
clone_size: few
d_call: -
v_call: TRBV2
j_call: TRBJ1-5
cdr3_length: 14

cdr3_aa: CSATGGETQYF
cdr3_nt: TGCAGTGCGACAGGGGGAGAGACCCAGTACTTC
clone_size: -
d_call: TRBD1
v_call: TRBV20-1
j_call: TRBJ2-5
cdr3_length: 11

cdr3_aa: CASSPRTSPYEQYF
cdr3_nt: TGTGCCAGCAGTCCGCGGACTTCTCCCTACGAGCAGTACTTC
clone_size: -
d_call: -
v_call: TRBV6-5
j_call: TRBJ2-7
cdr3_length: 14

cdr3_aa: CASSRDRTTEAFF
cdr3_nt: TGTGCCAGCAGCCGGGACAGGACGACTGAAGCTTTCTTT
clone_size: -
d_call: TRBD1
v_call: TRBV7-8
j_call: TRBJ1-1
cdr3_length: 13

cdr3_aa: CASSSIAGGPYEQYF
cdr3_nt: TGTGCCAGCAGTTCAATAGCGGGTGGCCCCTACGAGCAGTACTTC
clone_size: once
d_call: TRBD2
v_call: TRBV28
j_call: TRBJ2-7
cdr3_length: 15

cdr3_aa: CASSLDRESTYEQYF
cdr3_nt: TGTGCCAGCAGCTTAGACAGGGAATCCACCTACGAGCAGTACTTC
clone_size: -
d_call: -
v_call: TRBV7-9
j_call: TRBJ2-7
cdr3_length: 15

cdr3_aa: CASSLGASRNEKLFF
cdr3_nt: TGTGCCAGCAGCTTAGGCGCAAGTCGTAATGAAAAACTGTTTTTT
clone_size: -
d_call: -
v_call: TRBV7-2
j_call: TRBJ1-4
cdr3_length: 15

cdr3_aa: CASSYDPGLYGYTF
cdr3_nt: TGTGCCAGCAGCTACGACCCGGGACTCTATGGCTACACCTTC
clone_size: -
d_call: -
v_call: TRBV25-1
j_call: TRBJ1-2
cdr3_length: 14